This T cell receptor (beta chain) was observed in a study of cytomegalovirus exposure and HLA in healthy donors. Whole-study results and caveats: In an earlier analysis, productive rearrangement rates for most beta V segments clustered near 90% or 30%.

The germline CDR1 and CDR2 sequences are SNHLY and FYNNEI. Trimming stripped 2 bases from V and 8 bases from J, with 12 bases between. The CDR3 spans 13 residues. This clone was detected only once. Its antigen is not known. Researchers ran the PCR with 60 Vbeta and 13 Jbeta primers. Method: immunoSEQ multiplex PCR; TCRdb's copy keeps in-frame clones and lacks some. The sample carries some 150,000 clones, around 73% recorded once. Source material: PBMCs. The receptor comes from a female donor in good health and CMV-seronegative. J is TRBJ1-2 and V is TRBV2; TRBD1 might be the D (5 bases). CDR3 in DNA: TGTGCCAGCAGTGAATCCAGGGTCGGAGGCTACACCTTC. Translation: CASSESRVGGYTF.